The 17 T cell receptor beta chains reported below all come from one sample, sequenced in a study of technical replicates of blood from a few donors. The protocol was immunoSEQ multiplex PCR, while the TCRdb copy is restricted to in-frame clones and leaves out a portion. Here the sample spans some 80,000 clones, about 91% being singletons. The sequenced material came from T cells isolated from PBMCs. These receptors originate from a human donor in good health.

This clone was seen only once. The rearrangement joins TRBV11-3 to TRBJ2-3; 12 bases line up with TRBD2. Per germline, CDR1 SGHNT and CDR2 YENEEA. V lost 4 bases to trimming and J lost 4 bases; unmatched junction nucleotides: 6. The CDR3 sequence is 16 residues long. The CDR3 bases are TGTGCCAGCAGCTCACTAGCGGGGGGATGGGCAGATACGCAGTATTTT. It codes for CASSSLAGGWADTQYF.

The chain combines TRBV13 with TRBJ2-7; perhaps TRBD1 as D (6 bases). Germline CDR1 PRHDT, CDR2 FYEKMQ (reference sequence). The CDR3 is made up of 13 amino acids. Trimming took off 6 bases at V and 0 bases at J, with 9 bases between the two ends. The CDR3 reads CASRQGSSYEQYF. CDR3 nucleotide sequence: TGTGCCAGCAGACAGGGATCCTCCTACGAGCAGTACTTC.

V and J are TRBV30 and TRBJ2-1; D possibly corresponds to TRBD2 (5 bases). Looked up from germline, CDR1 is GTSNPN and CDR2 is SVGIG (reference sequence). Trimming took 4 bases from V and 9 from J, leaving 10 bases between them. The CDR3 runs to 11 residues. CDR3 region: CAWTTGFEQFF. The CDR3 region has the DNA TGTGCCTGGACTACGGGATTTGAGCAGTTCTTC.

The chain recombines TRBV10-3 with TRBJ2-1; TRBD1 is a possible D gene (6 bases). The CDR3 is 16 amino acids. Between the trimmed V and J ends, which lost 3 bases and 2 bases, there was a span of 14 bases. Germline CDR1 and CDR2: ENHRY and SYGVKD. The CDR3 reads CAISDRGPLTYNEQFF. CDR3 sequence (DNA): TGTGCCATCAGTGACAGGGGTCCTCTCACCTACAATGAGCAGTTCTTC.

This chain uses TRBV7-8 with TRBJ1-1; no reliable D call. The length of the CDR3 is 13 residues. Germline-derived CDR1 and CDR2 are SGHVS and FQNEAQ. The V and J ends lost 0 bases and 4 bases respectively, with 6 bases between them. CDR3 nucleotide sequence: TGTGCCAGCAGCTTAGCTCCAGGCACTGAAGCTTTCTTT. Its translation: CASSLAPGTEAFF.

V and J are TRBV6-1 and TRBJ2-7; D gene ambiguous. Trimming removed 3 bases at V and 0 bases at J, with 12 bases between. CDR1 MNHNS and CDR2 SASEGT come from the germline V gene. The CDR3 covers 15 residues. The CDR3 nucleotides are TGTGCCAGCAGTGATGTGGCGGAATTCTCCTACGAGCAGTACTTC. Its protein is CASSDVAEFSYEQYF.

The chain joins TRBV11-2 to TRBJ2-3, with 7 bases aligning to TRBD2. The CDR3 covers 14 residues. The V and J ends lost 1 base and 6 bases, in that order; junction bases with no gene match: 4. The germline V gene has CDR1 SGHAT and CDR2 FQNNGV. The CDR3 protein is CASSLVRRGDTQYF. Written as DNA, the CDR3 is TGTGCCAGCAGCTTAGTCAGGCGGGGGGATACGCAGTATTTT.

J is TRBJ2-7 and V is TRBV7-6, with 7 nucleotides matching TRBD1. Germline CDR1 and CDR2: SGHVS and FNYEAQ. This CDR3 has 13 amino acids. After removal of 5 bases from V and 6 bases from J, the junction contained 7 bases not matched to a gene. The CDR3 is CASSPDREREQYF. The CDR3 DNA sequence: TGTGCCAGCAGCCCAGACAGGGAGCGCGAGCAGTACTTC. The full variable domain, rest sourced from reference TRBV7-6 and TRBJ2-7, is GAGVSQSPRYKVTKRGQDVALRCDPISGHVSLYWYRQALGQGPEFLTYFNYEAQQDKSGLPNDRFSAERPEGSISTLTIQRTEQRDSAMYRCASSPDREREQYFGPGTRLTVT.

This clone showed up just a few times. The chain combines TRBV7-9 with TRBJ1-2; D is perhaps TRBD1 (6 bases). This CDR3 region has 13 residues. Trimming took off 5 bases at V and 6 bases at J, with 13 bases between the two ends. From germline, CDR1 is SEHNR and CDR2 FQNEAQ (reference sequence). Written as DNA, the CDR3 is TGTGCCAGCAGCGCCACAGGGCTCGATGGCTACACCTTC. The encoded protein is CASSATGLDGYTF.

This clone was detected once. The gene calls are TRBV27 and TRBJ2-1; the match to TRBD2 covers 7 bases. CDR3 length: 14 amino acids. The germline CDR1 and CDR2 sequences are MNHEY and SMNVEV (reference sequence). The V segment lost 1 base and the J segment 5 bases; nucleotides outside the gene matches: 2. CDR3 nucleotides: TGTGCCAGCAGTTTATTTGGGGGGGACAATGAGCAGTTCTTC. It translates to CASSLFGGDNEQFF.

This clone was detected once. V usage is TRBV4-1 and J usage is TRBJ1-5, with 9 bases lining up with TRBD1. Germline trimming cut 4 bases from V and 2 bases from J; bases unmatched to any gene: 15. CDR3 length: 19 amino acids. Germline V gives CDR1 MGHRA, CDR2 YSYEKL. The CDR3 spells CASSPQGTGRVGGNQPQHF. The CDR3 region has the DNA TGCGCCAGCAGCCCGCAAGGGACAGGGAGGGTGGGAGGCAATCAGCCCCAGCATTTT.

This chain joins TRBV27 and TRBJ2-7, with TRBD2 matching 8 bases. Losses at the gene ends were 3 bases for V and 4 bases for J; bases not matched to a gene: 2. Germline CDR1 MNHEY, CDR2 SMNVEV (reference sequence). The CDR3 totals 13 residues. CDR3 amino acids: CASSFRGGYEQYF. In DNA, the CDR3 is TGTGCCAGCAGTTTTCGGGGGGGATACGAGCAGTACTTC.

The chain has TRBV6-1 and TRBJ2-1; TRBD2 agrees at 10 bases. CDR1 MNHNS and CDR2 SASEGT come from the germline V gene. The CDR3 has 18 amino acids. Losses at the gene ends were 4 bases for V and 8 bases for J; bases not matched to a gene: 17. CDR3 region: CASSGGTLAGYYGDEQFF. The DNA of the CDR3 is TGTGCCAGCAGTGGAGGGACACTAGCGGGATATTATGGTGATGAGCAGTTCTTC.

CDR3 coding DNA: TGCGCCAGCAGCGCTAGCGGGAGGGGCGACGAGCAGTACTTC. This translates into CASSASGRGDEQYF. The genes are TRBV4-1 and TRBJ2-7, with 12 positions matching TRBD2. The trim removed 5 bases at V and 5 bases at J, leaving 4 bases unmatched. CDR1 is MGHRA, CDR2 YSYEKL, per germline. The CDR3 has 14 amino acids.

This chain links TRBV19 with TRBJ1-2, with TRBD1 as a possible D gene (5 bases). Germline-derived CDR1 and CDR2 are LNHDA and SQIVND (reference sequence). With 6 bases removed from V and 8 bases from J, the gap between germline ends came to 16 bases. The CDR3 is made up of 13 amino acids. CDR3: CASSPGGARGYTF. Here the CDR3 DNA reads TGTGCCAGTAGCCCAGGAGGGGCAAGGGGCTACACCTTC.

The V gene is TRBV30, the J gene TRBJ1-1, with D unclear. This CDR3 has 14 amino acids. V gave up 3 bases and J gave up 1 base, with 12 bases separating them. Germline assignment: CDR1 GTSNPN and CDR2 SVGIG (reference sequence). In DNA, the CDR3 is TGTGCCTGGAGAGTATGGGAGTCGAACACTGAAGCTTTCTTT. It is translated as CAWRVWESNTEAFF.

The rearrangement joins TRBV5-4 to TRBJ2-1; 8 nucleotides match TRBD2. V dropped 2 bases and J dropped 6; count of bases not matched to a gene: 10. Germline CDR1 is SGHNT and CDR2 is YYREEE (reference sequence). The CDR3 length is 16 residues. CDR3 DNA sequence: TGTGCCAGCAGCTTCGGGGGGGCTGAATCTTCCAATGAGCAGTTCTTC. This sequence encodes CASSFGGAESSNEQFF.